This TCR beta chain was found in a study of cytomegalovirus exposure and HLA in healthy donors. Germline assignment: CDR1 LGHNT and CDR2 FRNRAP. Deletions cut 5 bases from V and 2 bases from J, with 12 bases between. This CDR3 spans 14 amino acids. Both 60 Vbeta primers and 13 Jbeta primers went into the PCR. Authors' methods: A later analysis tallied about 80 million unique TCR beta chains, roughly 11 million of them shared. Assay: immunoSEQ multiplex PCR; the TCRdb copy retains only in-frame clones and omits some. V, J and clone size are taken as reported in that table, and D and trimming were inferred from the DNA itself. The sample carries over 100,000 clones, roughly 63% recorded once.

The rearrangement links TRBV12-5 to TRBJ2-5; D is perhaps TRBD2 (6 bases). The specimen sequenced was PBMCs. The TCR was taken from a man aged 35-49 years in good health and CMV-seropositive. This chain's CDR3 is CASGPGGIQETQYF. CDR3 DNA: TGTGCTAGTGGTCCTGGGGGGATTCAAGAGACCCAGTACTTC.